Each of the 10 T cell receptor beta chains below was sequenced from the same sample in a study of blood T cell repertoires in COVID-19. Generated by immunoSEQ multiplex PCR, the TCRdb table keeps only in-frame clones and is missing some. There are roughly 80,000 clones in the sample; around 82% occur only once, and 21% lies in the top ten. The sample consisted of peripheral blood. All receptors derive from a human donor in a cohort sampled during active COVID-19.

The V and J genes are TRBV7-9 and TRBJ1-4, with D possibly being TRBD1 (6 bases). This CDR3 contains 15 residues. Per germline, CDR1 SEHNR and CDR2 FQNEAQ (reference sequence). Trimming left V 5 bases short and J 5 bases short, with 15 bases between. CDR3 coding DNA: TGTGCCAGCAGCCCTGGAGACAGGACGAATGAAAAACTGTTTTTT. It translates to CASSPGDRTNEKLFF.

The count of this clone is one. This chain links TRBV5-1 with TRBJ2-1; 11 bases line up with TRBD2. Germline V gives CDR1 SGHRS, CDR2 YFSETQ. The V and J ends lost 4 bases and 7 bases, in that order; junction bases with no gene match: 16. The CDR3 covers 18 residues. CDR3: CASSRTGTSGTYGNEQFF. CDR3 in DNA: TGCGCCAGCAGCCGGACCGGGACTAGCGGTACTTATGGGAATGAGCAGTTCTTC.

The V gene is TRBV5-1, the J gene TRBJ2-2, with D possibly TRBD1 on 5 matching bases. The CDR3 has 14 amino acids. The germline gives CDR1 SGHRS, CDR2 YFSETQ. V was clipped by 2 bases and J by 5 bases, with 10 bases between them. The CDR3 nucleotides are TGCGCCAGCAGCTTACGACAGTGGACCGGGGAGCTGTTTTTT. Residues: CASSLRQWTGELFF.

The chain uses TRBV25-1 and TRBJ1-6, with TRBD1 as a possible D gene (5 bases). Germline V CDR1 and CDR2: MGHDK, SYGVNS. The CDR3 consists of 16 residues. Trimming shortened V by 5 bases and J by 10 bases, and 21 bases separated the two germline ends. The CDR3 DNA sequence: TGTGCCAGCAGTCCGCCTGGTAGCAGGGCTACCTCACCCCTCCACTTT. Amino acids: CASSPPGSRATSPLHF.

V and J are TRBV28 and TRBJ2-5; weak D call: TRBD2 (7 bases). V lost 6 bases and J 5 bases, leaving 19 bases between the germline ends. The length of the CDR3 is 15 residues. CDR1 and CDR2 (germline): MDHEN, SYDVKM. CDR3 bases: TGTGCCAGCAGGAAGGGGGGGGGACTGAGGGAGACCCAGTACTTC. Protein: CASRKGGGLRETQYF.

This clone turned up a few times. The chain is built from TRBV28 and TRBJ1-6, with D tentatively TRBD1 (5 bases). Per the germline V gene, CDR1 is MDHEN and CDR2 is SYDVKM. CDR3 length: 16 residues. V was pared by 6 bases and J by 8 bases, with 20 bases between. The CDR3 loop reads CASSRTGAVLDSPLHF. CDR3 sequence (DNA): TGTGCCAGCAGCAGAACAGGAGCCGTCCTTGATTCACCCCTCCACTTT.

This clone came up a few times. The gene calls are TRBV29-1 and TRBJ2-7, with 8 bases aligning to TRBD1. From germline, CDR1 is SQVTM and CDR2 ANQGSEA. This CDR3 is built from 13 residues. Unmatched junction bases numbered 1, after V lost 1 base and J lost 2 bases. In nucleotides, the CDR3 is TGCAGCGTTGAAGGGACAGGGCCCTACGAGCAGTACTTC. Protein: CSVEGTGPYEQYF.

There are many counts of this clone. The rearrangement uses TRBV25-1 and TRBJ2-2; D perhaps matches TRBD1 (6 bases). The germline V gene encodes CDR1 MGHDK and CDR2 SYGVNS. Trimming took off 0 bases at V and 7 bases at J, with 15 bases between the two ends. The CDR3 is made up of 16 amino acids. The CDR3 nucleotides are TGTGCCAGCAGTGAATATGGGCAGGGGCGCAACGGGGAGCTGTTTTTT. It is translated as CASSEYGQGRNGELFF.

V usage is TRBV7-2 and J usage is TRBJ1-3; tentative D call: TRBD1 (5 bases). Germline V gene lookup returns CDR1 SGHTA and CDR2 FQGNSA. V was cut by 5 bases and J by 0 bases, with 11 bases left in between. This CDR3 contains 15 residues. CDR3 residues: CASSLQEYSGNTIYF. CDR3 sequence (DNA): TGTGCCAGCAGCCTACAGGAATACTCTGGAAACACCATATATTTT.

This clone appeared a single time. The rearrangement uses TRBV7-9 and TRBJ1-1; 7 bases line up with TRBD1. This CDR3 contains 15 residues. Trimming took 5 bases from V and 1 from J; bases not matched to a gene: 7. Germline CDR1 and CDR2: SEHNR and FQNEAQ (reference sequence). CDR3 loop: CASSPRTGENTEAFF. CDR3 coding DNA: TGTGCCAGCAGCCCACGGACAGGCGAGAACACTGAAGCTTTCTTT.